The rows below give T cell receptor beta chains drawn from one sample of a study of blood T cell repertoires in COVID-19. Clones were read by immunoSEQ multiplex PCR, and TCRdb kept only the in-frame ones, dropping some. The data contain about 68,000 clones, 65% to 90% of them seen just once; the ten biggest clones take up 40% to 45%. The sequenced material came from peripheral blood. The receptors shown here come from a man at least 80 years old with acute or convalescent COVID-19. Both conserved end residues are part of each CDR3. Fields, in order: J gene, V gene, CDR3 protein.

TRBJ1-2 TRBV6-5 CASSYSERRSSYTF
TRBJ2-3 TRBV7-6 CASSLTGFTDTQYF
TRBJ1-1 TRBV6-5 CALGRNTEAFF
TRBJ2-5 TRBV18 CASWAVQETQYF
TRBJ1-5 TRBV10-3 CATQEGGSSNQPQHF
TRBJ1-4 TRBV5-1 CASSLDSNRGEKLFF
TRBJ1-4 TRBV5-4 CASSSDGGLLFF
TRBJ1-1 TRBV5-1 CASSLPQTGNTEAFF
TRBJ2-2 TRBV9 CASSSRQGPGELFF
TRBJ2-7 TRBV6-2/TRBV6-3 CASSYLTGVYEQYF
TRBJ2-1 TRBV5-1 CASSSAGGSSRGEQFF
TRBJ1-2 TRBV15 CATSTGTAGGGYTF
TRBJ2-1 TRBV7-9 CASSPGLAGVFRNEQFF
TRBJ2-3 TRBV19 CASSSRTGTSTDTQYF
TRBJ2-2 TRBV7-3 CASSLGPGGKDTGELFF
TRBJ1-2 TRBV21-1 CASSFRTGDYGYTF
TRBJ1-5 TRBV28 CASRRTPGSSNQPQHF
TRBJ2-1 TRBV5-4 CASSLPSGYSYNEQFF
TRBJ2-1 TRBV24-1 CATSEESGLLYNEQFF
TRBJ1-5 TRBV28 CASSLAYRGGLKSNQPQHF
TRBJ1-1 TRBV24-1 CATSAWGGEAFF
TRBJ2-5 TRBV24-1 CATSDFLPQETQYF
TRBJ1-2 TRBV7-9 CASSLRRQGARPDYTF
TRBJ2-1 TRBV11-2 CASSLREIAAIHNEQFF
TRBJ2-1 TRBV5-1 CASSLGTGGDEQFF
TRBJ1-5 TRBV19 CASEDSDRNQPQHF
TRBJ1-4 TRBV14 CASSHRTGEKLFF
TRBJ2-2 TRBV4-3 CASSSGTGNTGELFF
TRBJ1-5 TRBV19 CASLDQGKGLTNQPQHF
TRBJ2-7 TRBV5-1 CASSYWQGKDEQYF
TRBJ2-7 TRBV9 CASSVATGRYEQYF
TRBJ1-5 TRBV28 CASRSTGGNQPQHF
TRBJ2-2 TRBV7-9 CASSSTPLSTGELFF
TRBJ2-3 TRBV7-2 CASSLKSGTDTQYF
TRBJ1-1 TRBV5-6 CASSSGAGYTEAFF
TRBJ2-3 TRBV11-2 CASSLDPSGEVDTQYF
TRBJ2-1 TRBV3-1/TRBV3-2 CASGFASGSDEQFF
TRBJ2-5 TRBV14 CASSQDRGLPRETQYF
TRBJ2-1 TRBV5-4 CASSLGQQLNNEQFF
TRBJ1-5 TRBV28 CASRPDRAINQPQHF
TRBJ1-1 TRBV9 CASSPEEGLEAFF
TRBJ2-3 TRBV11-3 CASSFGGRDTDTQYF
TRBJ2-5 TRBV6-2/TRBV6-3 CASSPGGRLEETQYF
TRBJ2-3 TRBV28 CASQNQGDTQYF